Shown below are 25 T cell receptor beta chains from a single sample sequenced in a study of shared clonotypes between healthy human individuals. The repertoire was sequenced with immunoSEQ multiplex PCR; TCRdb's copy has only in-frame clones and lacks some. The sample includes approximately 940,000 clones, about 80% of them seen just once. The source material was memory CD4+ T cells sorted from blood. Described subset: CD45RA-negative fraction. The receptor set was obtained from a man between 18 and 29 years old in good health.

The V and J genes are TRBV5-6 and TRBJ2-1; D unresolved. V lost 4 bases, J lost 0 bases, and 11 bases lay in between. CDR3 length equals 15 residues. Germline V CDR1 and CDR2: SGHDT, YYEEEE. The CDR3 bases are TGTGCCAGCAGCCCAGGATGGGGCTCCTACAATGAGCAGTTCTTC. Protein sequence: CASSPGWGSYNEQFF. The entire variable domain, with the rest obtained from reference TRBV5-6 and TRBJ2-1, is as follows: DAGVTQSPTHLIKTRGQQVTLRCSPKSGHDTVSWYQQALGQGPQFIFQYYEEEERQRGNFPDRFSGHQFPNYSSELNVNALLLGDSALYLCASSPGWGSYNEQFFGPGTRLTVL.

This clone has a single count. The rearrangement joins TRBV30 to TRBJ2-7; D unclear. CDR3 size: 12 residues. Germline CDR1 is GTSNPN and CDR2 is SVGIG (reference sequence). With 6 bases removed from V and 7 bases from J, the gap between germline ends came to 16 bases. CDR3 amino acids: CACTFGRVEQYF. DNA for the CDR3: TGTGCCTGTACCTTCGGCCGGGTGGAGCAGTACTTC.

This clone occurred once. A read error may be the cause here, since a much bigger clone is one base away. This rearrangement joins TRBV7-6 to TRBJ2-3, with no clear D. The germline V gene has CDR1 SGHVS and CDR2 FNYEAQ. The V end was cut by 0 bases, the J end by 2 bases, with 0 bases between. This CDR3 spans 12 amino acids. CDR3 loop: CASSLATDTQYF. The CDR3 DNA sequence: TGTGCCAGCAGCTTAGCCACAGATACGCAGTATTTT.

This chain uses TRBV19 with TRBJ2-4, with TRBD1 matching over 8 bases. There are 13 residues in the CDR3. The germline V gene has CDR1 LNHDA and CDR2 SQIVND (reference sequence). The V segment lost 3 bases and the J segment 5 bases; nucleotides outside the gene matches: 0. The CDR3 DNA is TGTGCCAGTAGTATGACAGGGGAAAACATTCAGTACTTC. Amino acid sequence: CASSMTGENIQYF.

The genes are TRBV7-2 and TRBJ1-1; 11 positions agree with TRBD1. Unmatched junction bases numbered 7, after V lost 1 base and J lost 6 bases. Germline V lookup: CDR1 SGHTA, CDR2 FQGNSA. The CDR3 sequence is 16 residues long. CDR3: CASSLDGGQGAAEAFF. CDR3 sequence (DNA): TGTGCCAGCAGCTTAGATGGTGGACAGGGGGCAGCTGAAGCTTTCTTT.

The chain is built from TRBV18 and TRBJ2-1; the match to TRBD2 covers 13 bases. Losses at the gene ends were 2 bases for V and 3 bases for J; bases not matched to a gene: 4. The CDR3 contains 17 residues. Germline V gene data show CDR1 as KGHSH and CDR2 as LQKENI. The CDR3 sequence: CASSPTGLAGNYNEQFF. As DNA, the CDR3 is TGTGCCAGCTCACCAACGGGACTAGCGGGAAACTACAATGAGCAGTTCTTC.

The V gene is TRBV5-4, the J gene TRBJ2-3; 10 bases are a match to TRBD1. CDR1 is SGHNT, CDR2 YYREEE, per germline (reference sequence). Losses at the gene ends were 4 bases for V and 3 bases for J; bases not matched to a gene: 5. The CDR3 runs to 15 residues. CDR3 DNA sequence: TGTGCCAGCAGCATGGGACAGGGGTTTACAGATACGCAGTATTTT. This gives the protein CASSMGQGFTDTQYF.

In this sample, this clone turned up many times. V is TRBV7-3 and J is TRBJ2-5, with D tentatively TRBD2 (5 bases). Trimming removed 2 bases from V and 11 bases from J, with 12 bases in between. There are 12 residues in the CDR3. CDR1 and CDR2 (germline): SGHTA, FQGTGA. CDR3 coding DNA: TGTGCCAGCAGCTTACCGGGGAGCCCTCAGTACTTC. It codes for CASSLPGSPQYF. Complete variable domain (other parts from reference TRBV7-3 and TRBJ2-5): GAGVSQTPSNKVTEKGKYVELRCDPISGHTALYWYRQSLGQGPEFLIYFQGTGAADDSGLPNDRFFAVRPEGSVSTLKIQRTERGDSAVYLCASSLPGSPQYFGPGTRLLVL.

In its sample, this clone was seen a few times. The CDR3 coding sequence is TGCGCCAGCAGCCCCCGGACGGACCCCTCTGGAAACACCATATATTTT. Amino acid sequence: CASSPRTDPSGNTIYF. This chain connects TRBV5-1 to TRBJ1-3; D gene uncertain. Germline lookup yields CDR1 SGHRS and CDR2 YFSETQ. The V and J ends lost 4 bases and 0 bases respectively, with 14 bases between them. The CDR3 runs 16 residues.

Here the CDR3 DNA reads TGTGCCAGCAGTGAAGGATTAATGTGGCAGGGGGCCTACGAGCAGTACTTC. It codes for CASSEGLMWQGAYEQYF. The rearrangement uses TRBV2 and TRBJ2-7, with TRBD1 identical over 7 bases. CDR3 length: 17 amino acids. Germline CDR1 SNHLY, CDR2 FYNNEI. The V gene end was trimmed by 1 base and the J gene end by 2 bases; junction bases not matched to a gene: 11.

The V call is TRBV5-1, the J call TRBJ2-1, with 7 nucleotides matching TRBD2. V shed 4 bases and J 9 bases; nucleotides not matched to a gene: 13. The CDR3 spans 15 residues. Germline lookup yields CDR1 SGHRS and CDR2 YFSETQ. CDR3 in amino acids: CASSPSAGEIGEQFF. In DNA, the CDR3 is TGCGCCAGCAGCCCCTCGGCGGGAGAAATCGGTGAGCAGTTCTTC.

In DNA, the CDR3 is TGTGCCAGCAGCCGCGGGAGGGAGTTGGGCGATGAGCAGTTCTTC. Translating it yields CASSRGRELGDEQFF. The gene calls are TRBV5-4 and TRBJ2-1, with 9 bases fitting TRBD2. The junction had 10 bases not matched to a gene; V was cut back by 4 bases and J by 8 bases. This CDR3 comprises 15 residues. From germline, CDR1 is SGHNT and CDR2 YYREEE (reference sequence).

The chain links TRBV10-2 to TRBJ2-1; 10 bases line up with TRBD2. The J segment lost 12 bases and the V segment lost 1 base, leaving 12 bases of the junction unmatched. Germline lookup yields CDR1 WSHSY and CDR2 SAAADI. CDR3 length equals 16 residues. CDR3: CASSEWSASGGAGQFF. CDR3 sequence (DNA): TGCGCCAGCAGTGAGTGGTCGGCTAGCGGGGGCGCCGGGCAGTTCTTC.

Concerning this clone itself: The sample carries other DNA sequences with the same CDR3. This chain connects TRBV2 to TRBJ1-5; D is unclear. The CDR3 covers 15 residues. Trimming pared 3 bases from V and 0 bases from J, leaving 9 bases between. Germline assignment: CDR1 SNHLY and CDR2 FYNNEI. The CDR3 DNA reads as TGTGCCAGCAGTGAGGAGGGAGATAGCAATCAGCCCCAGCATTTT. It is translated as CASSEEGDSNQPQHF.

This chain connects TRBV13 to TRBJ1-2, with TRBD1 matching 7 bases. V trimming: 2 bases; J trimming: 5 bases; junction bases outside the gene matches: 5. CDR1 is PRHDT, CDR2 FYEKMQ, per germline (reference sequence). The CDR3 sequence is 14 residues long. The CDR3 DNA is TGTGCCAGCAGCTTAACAGGGGACGGATATGGCTACACCTTC. Residues: CASSLTGDGYGYTF.

The chain employs TRBV7-4 and TRBJ2-1, with 11 bases identical to TRBD2. V lost 5 bases and J lost 4; bases outside the gene matches: 13. This CDR3 has 18 residues. Germline V gene data show CDR1 as SGHVT and CDR2 as SQSDAQ. The CDR3 region has the DNA TGTGCCAGCAGCGTAAGACCGGGACTAGCGGTAGTATACAATGAGCAGTTCTTC. Translated, it gives CASSVRPGLAVVYNEQFF.

The V and J genes are TRBV5-4 and TRBJ2-5; TRBD2 agrees at 16 bases. Germline values: CDR1 SGHNT, CDR2 YYREEE (reference sequence). There are 16 residues in the CDR3. J was trimmed by 5 bases and V by 4 bases; bases with no gene match: 5. The CDR3: CASSTGLAGGRETQYF. For the CDR3, the DNA is TGTGCCAGCAGCACGGGACTAGCGGGGGGGCGCGAGACCCAGTACTTC.

The rearrangement uses TRBV5-1 and TRBJ2-5, with 15 bases that match TRBD2. Germline CDR1 reads SGHRS; CDR2 reads YFSETQ. J was trimmed by 2 bases and V by 4 bases; bases with no gene match: 3. This CDR3 comprises 16 residues. The CDR3 spells CASSGGTSGGQETQYF. The CDR3 nucleotides read TGCGCCAGCAGCGGAGGGACTAGCGGGGGGCAAGAGACCCAGTACTTC.

The chain couples TRBV2 to TRBJ2-7; TRBD2 agrees at 14 bases. The germline V gene encodes CDR1 SNHLY and CDR2 FYNNEI. The CDR3 spans 14 residues. V lost 7 bases to trimming and J lost 4 bases; unmatched junction nucleotides: 3. The CDR3 spells CASTGLAGGYEQYF. The CDR3 DNA reads TGTGCCAGCACTGGACTAGCGGGGGGTTACGAGCAGTACTTC.

The chain uses TRBV28 and TRBJ1-4; D is uncertain. Germline CDR1 is MDHEN and CDR2 is SYDVKM. V lost 7 bases and J 5 bases, leaving 11 bases between the germline ends. There are 13 residues in the CDR3. CDR3 in amino acids: CASKETINEKLFF. CDR3 DNA sequence: TGTGCCAGCAAAGAGACGATAAATGAAAAACTGTTTTTT.

CDR3 bases: TGTGCCTGGGACAGGGTGGGCTACGAGCAGTACTTC. Translated, it gives CAWDRVGYEQYF. This sequence joins TRBV30 and TRBJ2-5; 7 positions agree with TRBD1. The J call is in doubt because the DNA end fits TRBJ2-7 better. CDR3 length: 12 residues. The germline CDR1 and CDR2 sequences are GTSNPN and SVGIG (reference sequence).

The rearrangement joins TRBV5-1 to TRBJ2-3; 7 nucleotides align to TRBD1. The ends lost 4 bases at V and 6 bases at J; junction bases unmatched: 8. This CDR3 has 14 amino acids. From germline, CDR1 is SGHRS and CDR2 YFSETQ. As DNA, the CDR3 is TGCGCCAGCAGCCTGGGACAGACCCGTGATACGCAGTATTTT. Translating it yields CASSLGQTRDTQYF.

The chain combines TRBV6-5 with TRBJ1-1, with 7 bases aligning to TRBD1. CDR3 length: 15 residues. Germline CDR1 reads MNHEY; CDR2 reads SVGAGI. The V gene end was trimmed by 0 bases and the J gene end by 4 bases; junction bases not matched to a gene: 5. The CDR3 loop reads CASSYSPGGGTEAFF. In DNA, the CDR3 is TGTGCCAGCAGTTACTCGCCAGGGGGAGGCACTGAAGCTTTCTTT.

The chain is built from TRBV4-1 and TRBJ2-3; 7 nucleotides align to TRBD2. Trimming at V came to 0 bases and at J to 1 base, leaving 7 bases not matched to a gene. This CDR3 contains 17 residues. Germline CDR1 MGHRA, CDR2 YSYEKL. CDR3 sequence (DNA): TGCGCCAGCAGCCAAGATAGAGAGGGAGGGGGCACAGATACGCAGTATTTT. As protein: CASSQDREGGGTDTQYF.

J is TRBJ2-5 and V is TRBV11-2; D might be TRBD1 or TRBD2, each matching 6 bases. CDR1 is SGHAT and CDR2 is FQNNGV in the germline V gene. The CDR3 has 14 residues. Deletions cut 4 bases from V and 5 bases from J, with 14 bases between. The CDR3 DNA reads TGTGCCAGCAGCTCCATCCAGGGGAGGGAGACCCAGTACTTC. Translated: CASSSIQGRETQYF.